The next 20 T cell receptor beta chains were all read from a single sample in a study of T cell responses to AZD1222 COVID-19 vaccine. The table came from immunoSEQ multiplex PCR; TCRdb's copy has only in-frame clones and leaves some out. The data show 25,000 to 35,000 clones, approximately 88% seen once. The sequences come from peripheral blood, collected on day 0 of AZD1222 vaccination. Receptor source: an adult in good health.

The rearrangement uses TRBV7-8 and TRBJ1-1; the D is unclear. V lost 1 base and J lost 4, with 7 bases in between. This CDR3 contains 13 residues. Germline lookup yields CDR1 SGHVS and CDR2 FQNEAQ. The CDR3, as DNA: TGTGCCAGCAGCTTAGAGGTCATCACTGAAGCTTTCTTT. Translation gives CASSLEVITEAFF.

This chain connects TRBV28 to TRBJ2-3, with 8 bases matching TRBD2. Trimming removed 3 bases from V and 1 base from J; junction bases left unmatched: 3. This CDR3 has 15 amino acids. The V gene's germline CDR1 is MDHEN and CDR2 SYDVKM. DNA of the CDR3: TGTGCCAGCAGTTTGAGCGGGGGCCGCACAGATACGCAGTATTTT. This gives the protein CASSLSGGRTDTQYF.

This chain links TRBV4-2 with TRBJ2-2; 8 bases agree with TRBD2. With 0 bases clipped from V and 3 bases from J, the junction kept 6 bases outside the gene matches. Germline V gene data show CDR1 as LGHNA and CDR2 as YNFKEQ. The CDR3 length is 17 residues. The CDR3 bases are TGTGCCAGCAGCCAAGACGGGCGAGCGGGAGACACCGGGGAGCTGTTTTTT. Translation gives CASSQDGRAGDTGELFF.

This clone was seen once. The chain carries TRBV5-5 and TRBJ2-2, with D possibly TRBD2 on 6 matching bases. Germline CDR1 SGHKS, CDR2 YYEKEE (reference sequence). Trimming removed 2 bases from V and 3 bases from J, with 14 bases in between. There are 16 residues in the CDR3. The chain's CDR3 is CASSFEGLGYTGELFF. CDR3 bases: TGTGCCAGCAGCTTCGAGGGACTCGGGTACACCGGGGAGCTGTTTTTT.

This clone was found once. This chain joins TRBV27 and TRBJ2-1, with D unclear. The ends were cut back, 6 bases at V and 9 bases at J, with 9 bases in the middle. The germline V gene encodes CDR1 MNHEY and CDR2 SMNVEV (reference sequence). This CDR3 has 11 residues. CDR3 protein: CASRGIFEQFF. CDR3 DNA sequence: TGTGCCAGCAGAGGAATTTTTGAGCAGTTCTTC.

The V call is TRBV19, the J call TRBJ2-3; no clear D gene. This CDR3 is built from 14 residues. Trimming cost V 5 bases and J 0 bases, with 9 bases left between them. From germline, CDR1 is LNHDA and CDR2 SQIVND (reference sequence). The CDR3 region has the DNA TGTGCCAGTAGTCTCGAGGACAGCACAGATACGCAGTATTTT. Translated, it gives CASSLEDSTDTQYF. The whole variable domain, remainder taken from reference TRBV19 and TRBJ2-3, is DGGITQSPKYLFRKEGQNVTLSCEQNLNHDAMYWYRQDPGQGLRLIYYSQIVNDFQKGDIAEGYSVSREKKESFPLTVTSAQKNPTAFYLCASSLEDSTDTQYFGPGTRLTVL.

This chain uses TRBV11-3 with TRBJ2-5; D is ambiguous. V lost 1 base and J 4 bases, leaving 13 bases between the germline ends. The CDR3 has 15 residues. CDR1 is SGHNT and CDR2 is YENEEA in the germline V gene. The CDR3 DNA reads as TGTGCCAGCAGCTTAGCAGCAGGTTCATCAGAGACCCAGTACTTC. Translation gives CASSLAAGSSETQYF.

The chain links TRBV10-1 to TRBJ2-3, with a possible D match to TRBD2 (5 bases). The CDR3 loop spans 17 amino acids. Trimming left V 7 bases short and J 2 bases short, with 22 bases between. The germline V gene encodes CDR1 WNHNN and CDR2 SYGVQD (reference sequence). CDR3 bases: TGCGCCAGCAAGGGCCCACCACTAGGACTTTTCACAGATACGCAGTATTTT. Residues: CASKGPPLGLFTDTQYF.

V gene TRBV5-6 combines with J gene TRBJ2-2, with D perhaps matching TRBD2 (5 bases). This CDR3 is 14 amino acids long. Germline V lookup: CDR1 SGHDT, CDR2 YYEEEE. Trimming took 0 bases from V and 8 from J, leaving 11 bases between them. DNA of the CDR3: TGTGCCAGCAGCTTGGGCGGGTTCTGGGGGGAGCTGTTTTTT. Protein product: CASSLGGFWGELFF.

Note on this clone: The conserved phenylalanine or tryptophan is not found at the CDR3 terminus, so this likely reflects a read error. The DNA is omitted, as the CDR3 cannot be located on it reliably, and the CDR3 follows TCRdb's listing. The V and J genes are TRBV4-1 and TRBJ2-7; no check of the table's D call, TRBD2, against the DNA was made. Ends included, the CDR3 has 12 residues. Looked up from germline, CDR1 is MGHRA and CDR2 is YSYEKL. Here the CDR3 reads CASSPRLDHLKS.

The V gene is TRBV27, the J gene TRBJ1-1; 12 bases map to TRBD1. This CDR3 has 15 amino acids. Germline CDR1 reads MNHEY; CDR2 reads SMNVEV (reference sequence). V shed 5 bases and J 4 bases; nucleotides not matched to a gene: 5. The CDR3 DNA follows: TGTGCCAGCAGTCCACGGGACAGGGGGCTCACTGAAGCTTTCTTT. Translating it yields CASSPRDRGLTEAFF.

V gene TRBV19 combines with J gene TRBJ2-2; D is unclear. This CDR3 comprises 16 residues. Trimming removed 4 bases from V and 0 bases from J, with 12 bases in between. From germline, CDR1 is LNHDA and CDR2 SQIVND (reference sequence). CDR3 sequence (DNA): TGTGCCAGTAGTACGAAGACTGGTGCGAACACCGGGGAGCTGTTTTTT. Protein sequence: CASSTKTGANTGELFF. Full variable domain (rest looked up from reference TRBV19 and TRBJ2-2): DGGITQSPKYLFRKEGQNVTLSCEQNLNHDAMYWYRQDPGQGLRLIYYSQIVNDFQKGDIAEGYSVSREKKESFPLTVTSAQKNPTAFYLCASSTKTGANTGELFFGEGSRLTVL.

The V and J genes are TRBV7-2 and TRBJ1-3; TRBD1 might be the D (5 bases). V shed 6 bases and J shed 0 bases, with 12 bases lying between them. The CDR3 consists of 15 residues. The germline gives CDR1 SGHTA, CDR2 FQGNSA. Here the CDR3 DNA reads TGTGCCAGCAGTCCCAGGGAGGTCTCTGGAAACACCATATATTTT. This codes for CASSPREVSGNTIYF.

The chain joins TRBV18 to TRBJ2-7; TRBD2 is a possible D gene (6 bases). The germline gives CDR1 KGHSH, CDR2 LQKENI. The CDR3 runs 14 residues. V was trimmed by 3 bases and J by 3 bases, leaving 12 bases between them. Written as DNA, the CDR3 is TGTGCCAGCTCACCCGCGGGGCGCCTCTACGAGCAGTACTTC. Translated: CASSPAGRLYEQYF.

This rearrangement joins TRBV18 to TRBJ2-3; no definite D call. This CDR3 has 16 amino acids. CDR1 and CDR2 (germline): KGHSH, LQKENI. Trimming removed 5 bases at V and 5 bases at J, with 20 bases between. The CDR3 here is CASSSNRGGTGDTQYF. DNA of the CDR3: TGTGCCAGCTCATCGAACCGAGGTGGCACGGGAGATACGCAGTATTTT.

The chain carries TRBV7-9 and TRBJ1-1; 7 positions agree with TRBD1. This CDR3 has 16 residues. Germline CDR1 and CDR2: SEHNR and FQNEAQ (reference sequence). Germline trimming cut 5 bases from V and 4 bases from J; bases unmatched to any gene: 13. CDR3 coding DNA: TGTGCCAGCAGCCAAACGACAGGGCTTAGAGGCACTGAAGCTTTCTTT. Encoded protein: CASSQTTGLRGTEAFF.

J is TRBJ1-2 and V is TRBV10-3, with 7 bases that match TRBD1. There are 14 residues in the CDR3. Germline V gene sequence: CDR1 ENHRY, CDR2 SYGVKD. V was clipped by 10 bases and J by 4 bases; unmatched bases: 12. The CDR3 DNA sequence: TGTGCCACCGAAAGCCGGGACAGCCTCTATGGCTACACCTTC. Translating it yields CATESRDSLYGYTF.

V gene TRBV7-2 combines with J gene TRBJ1-2, with 9 bases aligning to TRBD1. From germline, CDR1 is SGHTA and CDR2 FQGNSA. The J segment lost 5 bases and the V segment lost 5 bases, leaving 12 bases of the junction unmatched. The CDR3 has 16 amino acids. The CDR3 DNA reads as TGTGCCAGCAGCCGGACAGGGGCTAGGGGCCATTATGGCTACACCTTC. The encoded protein is CASSRTGARGHYGYTF.

V and J are TRBV6-6 and TRBJ1-2, with D possibly matching TRBD1 (5 bases). The V gene's germline CDR1 is MNHNY and CDR2 SVGAGI (reference sequence). CDR3 length: 11 residues. V lost 7 bases, J lost 5 bases, and 8 bases lay in between. In nucleotides, the CDR3 is TGTGCCAGCACCGGGGGATATGGCTACACCTTC. It encodes CASTGGYGYTF.

V and J are TRBV9 and TRBJ2-5; D unresolved. The V end lost 1 base, the J end lost 2 bases, and 6 bases lay between the germline ends. The V gene's germline CDR1 is SGDLS and CDR2 YYNGEE. This CDR3 comprises 13 residues. This chain's CDR3 is CASSVRLQETQYF. CDR3 nucleotide sequence: TGTGCCAGCAGCGTACGGTTGCAAGAGACCCAGTACTTC.